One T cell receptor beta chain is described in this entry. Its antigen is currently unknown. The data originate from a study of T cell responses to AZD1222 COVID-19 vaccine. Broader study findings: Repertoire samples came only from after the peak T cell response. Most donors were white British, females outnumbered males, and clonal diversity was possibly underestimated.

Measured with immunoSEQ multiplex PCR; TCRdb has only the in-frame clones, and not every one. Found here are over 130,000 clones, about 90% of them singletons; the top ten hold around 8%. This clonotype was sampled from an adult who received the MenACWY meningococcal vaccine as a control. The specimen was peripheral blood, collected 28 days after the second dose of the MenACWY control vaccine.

The CDR3 spells CASSFSPGQYNEQFF. The DNA for the CDR3 is TGTGCCAGCAGCTTTTCCCCCGGGCAGTACAATGAGCAGTTCTTC. The rearrangement joins TRBV7-6 to TRBJ2-1; D remains unclear. The CDR3 runs 15 residues. Trimming left V 3 bases short and J 4 bases short, with 13 bases between. CDR1 and CDR2 from the germline V gene are SGHVS and FNYEAQ.